Each of the 27 T cell receptor beta chains below was sequenced from the same sample in a study of blood T cell repertoires in COVID-19 (dated by TCRdb to 2020 to 2021). Library generation was performed with the immunoSEQ multiplex PCR assay. This is the immuneACCESS table as TCRdb keeps it, with only in-frame sequences that have V and J called. A part of the clones is gone; compared with another copy, unresolved V genes explain less than half, and the rest is unexplained. This sample lists around 300,000 clones; 75% to 90% were detected once. Around 3% of the sample comes from the top ten. The source material was peripheral blood. Source of these receptors: a woman aged 30 to 39 with active or convalescent COVID-19.

The genes are TRBV28 and TRBJ1-2; the D gene is possibly TRBD1 (5 bases). V was pared by 5 bases and J by 8 bases, with 15 bases between. Germline V lookup: CDR1 MDHEN, CDR2 SYDVKM. This CDR3 spans 13 amino acids. The CDR3 DNA sequence: TGTGCCAGCAGTCAGCCGGGGGGGTTAGGCTACACCTTC. This codes for CASSQPGGLGYTF.

The table lists this clone with a few counts. The chain has TRBV18 and TRBJ1-1; D unclear. CDR3 length: 13 residues. V dropped 4 bases and J dropped 4 bases, with 10 bases sitting between them. CDR1 is KGHSH and CDR2 is LQKENI in the germline V gene. The DNA of the CDR3 is TGTGCCAGCTCACGGGAGGGTGGCACTGAAGCTTTCTTT. It specifies CASSREGGTEAFF.

A few counts support this clone. The chain carries TRBV6-5 and TRBJ1-2, with D possibly matching TRBD1 (5 bases). From germline, CDR1 is MNHEY and CDR2 SVGAGI. CDR3 size: 13 residues. Trimming stripped 6 bases from V and 7 bases from J, with 15 bases between. The CDR3 DNA reads as TGTGCCAGCAGCCCGCAGGGAACCGGTGGCTACACCTTC. As protein: CASSPQGTGGYTF.

This chain connects TRBV28 to TRBJ2-5; 11 bases align to TRBD2. V lost 2 bases to trimming and J lost 1 base; unmatched junction nucleotides: 3. The germline V gene encodes CDR1 MDHEN and CDR2 SYDVKM. This CDR3 has 16 amino acids. Here the CDR3 DNA reads TGTGCCAGCAGTTTACGTAGCGGGGGGGCCCAAGAGACCCAGTACTTC. Its translation is CASSLRSGGAQETQYF. The full variable domain, its missing parts supplied by reference TRBV28 and TRBJ2-5, is DVKVTQSSRYLVKRTGEKVFLECVQDMDHENMFWYRQDPGLGLRLIYFSYDVKMKEKGDIPEGYSVSREKKERFSLILESASTNQTSMYLCASSLRSGGAQETQYFGPGTRLLVL.

The genes are TRBV11-2 and TRBJ2-4, with 8 bases that match TRBD1. The CDR3 is made up of 16 amino acids. Trimming cost V 1 base and J 0 bases; bases outside gene matches: 2. From germline, CDR1 is SGHAT and CDR2 FQNNGV. The CDR3 DNA reads TGTGCCAGCAGCTTAGTACAGGGGGGAGCCAAAAACATTCAGTACTTC. It is translated as CASSLVQGGAKNIQYF.

This clone was picked up one time. The chain carries TRBV9 and TRBJ2-7, with 8 bases identical to TRBD2. The junction had 12 bases not matched to a gene; V was cut back by 3 bases and J by 7 bases. CDR1 SGDLS and CDR2 YYNGEE come from the germline V gene. The CDR3 is 15 residues long. As DNA, the CDR3 is TGTGCCAGCAGCGAAGTGGGTAGCGGGGTCGGTGAGCAGTACTTC. Residues: CASSEVGSGVGEQYF.

The chain has TRBV15 and TRBJ2-5; TRBD1 matches 7 bases. Germline loops: CDR1 LNHNV, CDR2 YYDKDF (reference sequence). The V gene end was trimmed by 3 bases and the J gene end by 2 bases; junction bases not matched to a gene: 3. The CDR3 spans 14 residues. The CDR3: CATSRGTEQETQYF. The CDR3 nucleotides read TGTGCCACCAGCAGGGGGACAGAACAAGAGACCCAGTACTTC.

The chain has TRBV7-6 and TRBJ1-1, with 10 bases matching TRBD1. The CDR3 has 16 amino acids. Trimming took 1 base from V and 4 from J; bases not matched to a gene: 6. Looked up from germline, CDR1 is SGHVS and CDR2 is FNYEAQ. CDR3 DNA sequence: TGTGCCAGCAGCTTAGTTCCGGGACAGGGGACCACTGAAGCTTTCTTT. It specifies CASSLVPGQGTTEAFF.

The chain couples TRBV24-1 to TRBJ1-5; D remains unclear. Germline V gene data show CDR1 as KGHDR and CDR2 as SFDVKD. This CDR3 spans 14 amino acids. Trimming took 5 bases from V and 1 from J, leaving 8 bases between them. CDR3 DNA sequence: TGTGCCACCAGTGGGGCAACAAGCAATCAGCCCCAGCATTTT. It translates to CATSGATSNQPQHF.

This clone was detected once. V gene TRBV7-9 combines with J gene TRBJ2-6, with D unclear. CDR1 and CDR2 (germline): SEHNR, FQNEAQ (reference sequence). V was clipped by 4 bases and J by 13 bases, with 5 bases between them. CDR3 length: 10 amino acids. The CDR3 loop is CASSSLVLTF. CDR3 bases: TGTGCCAGCAGCTCCCTGGTCCTGACTTTC.

As regards this clone: Other DNA sequences in this specimen translate into the identical CDR3. For the CDR3, the DNA is TGCGCCAGCAGCCGGGGGTGGGGTGGAGTATCCTACGAGCAGTACTTC. It specifies CASSRGWGGVSYEQYF. The chain employs TRBV5-1 and TRBJ2-7; D possibly corresponds to TRBD2 (6 bases). V was trimmed by 4 bases and J by 1 base, leaving 18 bases between them. The CDR3 is 16 amino acids. Germline values: CDR1 SGHRS, CDR2 YFSETQ.

DNA for the CDR3: TGCGCCAGCAGTCTCAGCGGGGGGGCCGGGGATACGCAGTATTTT. Translated: CASSLSGGAGDTQYF. The rearrangement links TRBV4-3 to TRBJ2-3, with 10 bases matching TRBD2. Trimming removed 6 bases from V and 6 bases from J; junction bases left unmatched: 9. This CDR3 spans 15 amino acids. Germline V gene data show CDR1 as LGHNA and CDR2 as YSLEER.

This chain links TRBV27 with TRBJ1-2, with D tentatively TRBD1 (5 bases). The CDR3 consists of 14 residues. The V gene lost 6 bases and the J gene lost 5 bases, with 16 bases spanning the gap. Germline V gene sequence: CDR1 MNHEY, CDR2 SMNVEV (reference sequence). CDR3 nucleotides: TGTGCCAGCAGCTCCACCCCGACAGCTTATGGCTACACCTTC. The encoded protein is CASSSTPTAYGYTF.

The chain carries TRBV28 and TRBJ2-7; 7 nucleotides match TRBD1. Trimming took 5 bases from V and 2 from J; bases not matched to a gene: 15. CDR3 size: 17 residues. CDR1 is MDHEN and CDR2 is SYDVKM in the germline V gene. CDR3 amino acids: CASSPVTGTDDTYEQYF. CDR3 DNA sequence: TGTGCCAGCAGTCCAGTAACCGGGACAGACGATACCTACGAGCAGTACTTC.

The chain carries TRBV19 and TRBJ1-5; D is perhaps TRBD1 (6 bases). The CDR3 extends over 15 amino acids. V was clipped by 10 bases and J by 7 bases, with 23 bases between them. Per germline, CDR1 LNHDA and CDR2 SQIVND (reference sequence). In nucleotides, the CDR3 is TGTGCCACCCAGGTCCGGGGGGCGTTAGACCAGCCCCAGCATTTT. It is translated as CATQVRGALDQPQHF.

This rearrangement joins TRBV5-1 to TRBJ1-1, with D perhaps TRBD1 (5 bases). V was clipped by 0 bases and J by 0 bases, with 15 bases between them. This CDR3 region has 17 residues. Germline loops: CDR1 SGHRS, CDR2 YFSETQ. DNA for the CDR3: TGCGCCAGCAGCTTGGGCAGGGAACCTTTCATGAACACTGAAGCTTTCTTT. It is translated as CASSLGREPFMNTEAFF.

The rearrangement joins TRBV5-4 to TRBJ1-5; D may be TRBD1 (6 bases). The CDR3 is made up of 15 amino acids. Germline CDR1 and CDR2: SGHNT and YYREEE (reference sequence). V lost 4 bases to trimming and J lost 5 bases, with 16 bases between them. This CDR3 is CASSLDRLGYQPQHF. The CDR3 region has the DNA TGTGCCAGCAGCCTCGACAGGCTTGGGTATCAGCCCCAGCATTTT.

The chain couples TRBV30 to TRBJ1-5; TRBD1 is a possible D gene (6 bases). The CDR3 is 12 residues long. Per germline, CDR1 GTSNPN and CDR2 SVGIG (reference sequence). V gave up 2 bases and J gave up 11 bases, with 13 bases separating them. The CDR3 DNA is TGTGCCTGGAGTTTGGGGGCGAGAACCCAGCATTTT. Amino acids: CAWSLGARTQHF.

The gene calls are TRBV14 and TRBJ2-1; 7 bases map to TRBD1. From germline, CDR1 is SGHDN and CDR2 FVKESK. Unmatched junction bases numbered 17, after V lost 0 bases and J lost 3 bases. This CDR3 is built from 20 residues. The CDR3 spells CASSQEVRGPGTSYYNEQFF. The DNA for the CDR3 is TGTGCCAGCAGCCAAGAAGTAAGGGGGCCCGGGACCTCTTACTACAATGAGCAGTTCTTC.

J is TRBJ2-5 and V is TRBV7-3; TRBD1 agrees at 10 bases. The V gene end was trimmed by 1 base and the J gene end by 7 bases; junction bases not matched to a gene: 0. The CDR3 is 13 amino acids. Germline V gene lookup returns CDR1 SGHTA and CDR2 FQGTGA. As DNA, the CDR3 is TGTGCCAGCAGCTTAAGACAGGGGGCGACCCAGTACTTC. Translating gives CASSLRQGATQYF. The entire variable domain, with the rest obtained from reference TRBV7-3 and TRBJ2-5, is as follows: GAGVSQTPSNKVTEKGKYVELRCDPISGHTALYWYRQSLGQGPEFLIYFQGTGAADDSGLPNDRFFAVRPEGSVSTLKIQRTERGDSAVYLCASSLRQGATQYFGPGTRLLVL.

V is TRBV5-8 and J is TRBJ2-7; TRBD2 is a possible D gene (7 bases). Germline-derived CDR1 and CDR2 are SGHTS and YDEGEE. This CDR3 comprises 16 residues. The germline V and J ends were trimmed by 3 bases and 2 bases, with 18 bases remaining between them. The CDR3 bases are TGTGCCAGCAGCTCCAGGGCGGGGGCCGCTACCTACGAGCAGTACTTC. This sequence encodes CASSSRAGAATYEQYF.

The chain links TRBV18 to TRBJ1-1; D not resolved. The germline gives CDR1 KGHSH, CDR2 LQKENI. The CDR3 extends over 13 amino acids. Trimming cost V 5 bases and J 1 base, with 8 bases left between them. DNA for the CDR3: TGTGCCAGCTCAAAAAACAGGAACACTGAAGCTTTCTTT. Protein product: CASSKNRNTEAFF.

V usage is TRBV2 and J usage is TRBJ2-2, with 9 bases identical to TRBD1. The CDR3 extends over 14 amino acids. V was clipped by 5 bases and J by 6 bases; unmatched bases: 4. Germline lookup yields CDR1 SNHLY and CDR2 FYNNEI. CDR3 residues: CASSLQGAAGELFF. The CDR3 DNA sequence: TGTGCCAGCAGTCTACAGGGGGCCGCCGGGGAGCTGTTTTTT.

On this clone itself: Other nucleotide sequences in the sample specify the same CDR3. The chain recombines TRBV7-3 with TRBJ1-1, with D possibly matching TRBD1 (5 bases). This CDR3 comprises 13 residues. Trimming left V 1 base short and J 4 bases short, with 7 bases between. Germline CDR1 is SGHTA and CDR2 is FQGTGA. The CDR3 DNA reads as TGTGCCAGCAGCTTAATGGGGGGCACTGAAGCTTTCTTT. This encodes CASSLMGGTEAFF.

The rearrangement links TRBV29-1 to TRBJ1-1, with D uncertain. V gave up 8 bases and J gave up 4 bases, with 14 bases separating them. The length of the CDR3 is 12 residues. Germline CDR1 SQVTM, CDR2 ANQGSEA. The CDR3 sequence: CSSSVAGTEAFF. Here the CDR3 DNA reads TGCAGCTCTTCGGTAGCCGGCACTGAAGCTTTCTTT.

A word on this clone: In the same sample, other DNA sequences code for this CDR3. The gene calls are TRBV7-2 and TRBJ2-1; TRBD2 agrees at 13 bases. CDR3 size: 15 residues. Germline CDR1 reads SGHTA; CDR2 reads FQGNSA. V was pared by 5 bases and J by 7 bases, with 5 bases of the junction left unmatched. The CDR3 region is CASSRTSGGWNEQFF. For the CDR3, the DNA is TGTGCCAGCAGCCGGACTAGCGGGGGCTGGAATGAGCAGTTCTTC.

The rearrangement joins TRBV6-2 or TRBV6-3 to TRBJ2-3; D gene unclear. The CDR3 consists of 13 residues. Germline loops: CDR1 MNHEY, CDR2 SVGEGT. Trimming stripped 6 bases from V and 5 bases from J, with 12 bases between. The CDR3: CASSPPGRDTQYF. As DNA, the CDR3 is TGTGCCAGCAGCCCTCCAGGAAGAGATACGCAGTATTTT.